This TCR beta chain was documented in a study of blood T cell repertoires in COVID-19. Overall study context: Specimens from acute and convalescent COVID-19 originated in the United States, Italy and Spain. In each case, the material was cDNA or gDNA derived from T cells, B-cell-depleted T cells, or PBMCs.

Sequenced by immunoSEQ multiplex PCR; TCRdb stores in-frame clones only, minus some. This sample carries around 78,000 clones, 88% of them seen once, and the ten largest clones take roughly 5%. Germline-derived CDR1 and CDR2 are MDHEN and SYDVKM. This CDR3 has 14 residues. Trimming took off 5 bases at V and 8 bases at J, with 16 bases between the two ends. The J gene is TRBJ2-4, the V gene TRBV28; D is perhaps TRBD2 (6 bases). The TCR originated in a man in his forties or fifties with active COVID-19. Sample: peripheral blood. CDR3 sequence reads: CASSRRGGSDIQYF. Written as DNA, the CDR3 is TGTGCCAGCAGTCGCCGCGGAGGGTCGGACATTCAGTACTTC.